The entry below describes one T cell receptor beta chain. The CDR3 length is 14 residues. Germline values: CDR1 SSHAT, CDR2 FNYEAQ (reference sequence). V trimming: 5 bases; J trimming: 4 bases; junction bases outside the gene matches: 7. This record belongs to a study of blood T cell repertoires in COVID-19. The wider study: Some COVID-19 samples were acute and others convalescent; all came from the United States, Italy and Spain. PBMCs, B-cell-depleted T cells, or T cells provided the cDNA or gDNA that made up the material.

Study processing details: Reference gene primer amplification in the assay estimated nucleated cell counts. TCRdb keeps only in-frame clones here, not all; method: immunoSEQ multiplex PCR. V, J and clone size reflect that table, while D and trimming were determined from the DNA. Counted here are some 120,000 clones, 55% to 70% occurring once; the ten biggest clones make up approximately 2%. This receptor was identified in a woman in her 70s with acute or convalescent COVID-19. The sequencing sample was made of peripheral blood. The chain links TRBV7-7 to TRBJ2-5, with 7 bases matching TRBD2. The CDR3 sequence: CASSIYAGVETQYF. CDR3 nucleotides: TGTGCCAGCAGCATTTATGCGGGAGTAGAGACCCAGTACTTC.